Each of the 23 T cell receptor beta chains below was sequenced from the same sample in a study of blood T cell repertoires in COVID-19 (TCRdb year 2020). Library creation used the immunoSEQ multiplex PCR assay. TCRdb obtained this table from immuneACCESS and retained in-frame rearrangements with V and J assigned. These tables miss some clones; where compared with another copy, unresolved V genes account for less than half of the shortfall, and the remainder is unexplained. The sample records some 80,000 clones, approximately 90% of which are singletons. The top ten clonotypes cover around 20% of the sample. The sequenced material came from peripheral blood. The source of these receptors is a human donor in a cohort sampled during active COVID-19.

The chain recombines TRBV7-2 with TRBJ2-3, with 7 bases identical to TRBD2. This CDR3 has 15 amino acids. Germline CDR1 is SGHTA and CDR2 is FQGNSA. Losses at the gene ends were 7 bases for V and 6 bases for J; bases not matched to a gene: 13. This chain's CDR3 is CASTRGPGGTDTQYF. In nucleotides, the CDR3 is TGTGCCAGCACCCGGGGTCCCGGGGGGACGGATACGCAGTATTTT.

This chain uses TRBV27 with TRBJ1-3; 9 nucleotides line up with TRBD1. With V trimmed by 0 bases and J by 0 bases, 6 bases remained unmatched. CDR3 length: 18 amino acids. CDR1 and CDR2 from the germline V gene are MNHEY and SMNVEV (reference sequence). The CDR3 DNA sequence: TGTGCCAGCAGTTTATCGAACAGGGGGCTGTCCTCTGGAAACACCATATATTTT. Protein: CASSLSNRGLSSGNTIYF.

The chain employs TRBV3-1 (or the pseudogene TRBV3-2) and TRBJ1-6, with 8 bases fitting TRBD1. Germline CDR1 and CDR2: LGHDT and YNNKEL (reference sequence). The trim removed 3 bases at V and 5 bases at J, leaving 3 bases unmatched. The CDR3 runs 15 residues. Here the CDR3 reads CASSHQQGDNSPLHF. Written as DNA, the CDR3 is TGTGCCAGCAGCCATCAACAGGGGGATAATTCACCCCTCCACTTT.

This rearrangement joins TRBV5-1 to TRBJ2-1, with TRBD1 matching 9 bases. CDR1 is SGHRS and CDR2 is YFSETQ in the germline V gene. This CDR3 region has 15 residues. The J segment lost 8 bases and the V segment lost 4 bases, leaving 10 bases of the junction unmatched. The CDR3 bases are TGCGCCAGCAGCGCGGGACAGGGAGGGAGCCATGAGCAGTTCTTC. Its translation: CASSAGQGGSHEQFF.

This clone showed up just a few times. V is TRBV10-2 and J is TRBJ2-1; D possibly corresponds to TRBD1 (8 bases). This CDR3 has 14 amino acids. The germline gives CDR1 WSHSY, CDR2 SAAADI. V lost 8 bases and J lost 9, with 20 bases in between. DNA of the CDR3: TGCGCCAGCTGCAGACAGGGGCGCGGGGGTGAGCAGTTCTTC. This gives the protein CASCRQGRGGEQFF.

This clone was seen once. V is TRBV19 and J is TRBJ1-5, with 10 bases matching TRBD1. Germline V gene lookup returns CDR1 LNHDA and CDR2 SQIVND (reference sequence). This CDR3 has 19 residues. V lost 5 bases, J lost 0 bases, and 13 bases stayed unmatched. The CDR3 spells CASSRPGTGVPYSNQPQHF. In DNA, the CDR3 is TGTGCCAGTAGTCGGCCCGGGACAGGGGTCCCGTATAGCAATCAGCCCCAGCATTTT.

The rearrangement uses TRBV5-1 and TRBJ2-4; tentative D call: TRBD1 (5 bases). The CDR3 has 11 residues. Germline lookup yields CDR1 SGHRS and CDR2 YFSETQ. V was clipped by 4 bases and J by 10 bases, with 9 bases between them. CDR3 region: CASSEQDIQYF. The CDR3 region has the DNA TGCGCCAGCAGCGAACAGGATATTCAGTACTTC.

The rearrangement joins TRBV7-9 to TRBJ2-7, with TRBD1 matching 7 bases. Per the germline V gene, CDR1 is SEHNR and CDR2 is FQNEAQ (reference sequence). The CDR3 is made up of 13 amino acids. V trimming: 5 bases; J trimming: 6 bases; junction bases outside the gene matches: 7. The CDR3 DNA is TGTGCCAGCAGCCGAGGGACAGTAACCGAGCAGTACTTC. It translates to CASSRGTVTEQYF.

The rearrangement uses TRBV6-2 or TRBV6-3 and TRBJ2-4; 7 bases line up with TRBD1. CDR3 length: 15 amino acids. Germline loops: CDR1 MNHEY, CDR2 SVGEGT. V lost 2 bases and J lost 3; bases outside the gene matches: 4. The CDR3 here is CASSYVQGDKNIQYF. The CDR3, as DNA: TGTGCCAGCAGTTACGTGCAGGGGGACAAAAACATTCAGTACTTC.

V and J are TRBV7-2 and TRBJ2-5; 10 nucleotides line up with TRBD1. The V and J ends lost 3 bases and 5 bases, in that order; junction bases with no gene match: 6. CDR3 length: 15 residues. CDR1 is SGHTA and CDR2 is FQGNSA in the germline V gene. The CDR3 region is CASSFARTGGETQYF. The CDR3 nucleotides read TGTGCCAGCAGCTTCGCTCGGACAGGGGGTGAGACCCAGTACTTC.

This chain uses TRBV28 with TRBJ1-4; the D is unclear. The CDR3 is made up of 14 amino acids. Germline V lookup: CDR1 MDHEN, CDR2 SYDVKM. V shed 2 bases and J shed 0 bases, with 4 bases lying between them. CDR3 DNA: TGTGCCAGCAGTTTACCTACAACTAATGAAAAACTGTTTTTT. It codes for CASSLPTTNEKLFF.

Remarks on this clone: In the same sample, other DNA sequences code for this CDR3. The chain recombines TRBV5-1 with TRBJ2-7; tentatively, D is TRBD1 (6 bases). V was shortened by 3 bases and J by 0 bases, with 10 bases between the two germline ends. Germline V gene lookup returns CDR1 SGHRS and CDR2 YFSETQ. The CDR3 is 14 residues long. The CDR3 nucleotides read TGCGCCAGCAGCTGGGACACGAGCTCCTACGAGCAGTACTTC. This translates into CASSWDTSSYEQYF.

This clone came up a few times. CDR3 protein: CASRTRNEQYF. The CDR3 bases are TGTGCCAGCAGGACTAGGAACGAGCAGTACTTC. This chain joins TRBV21-1 and TRBJ2-7; the DNA was not compared with TRBD2, the D call given in the table. TRBV21-1 is tagged as a pseudogene. This CDR3 spans 11 amino acids.

This chain's CDR3 is CASSLAGADTQYF. CDR3 nucleotide sequence: TGTGCCAGCAGCTTAGCTGGGGCCGATACGCAGTATTTT. The V and J genes are TRBV7-9 and TRBJ2-3; D possibly corresponds to TRBD1 (5 bases). CDR1 SEHNR and CDR2 FQNEAQ come from the germline V gene (reference sequence). The CDR3 consists of 13 residues. With 0 bases removed from V and 6 bases from J, the gap between germline ends came to 7 bases.

The CDR3 loop is CASSLGTPGLDNNEQFF. In nucleotides, the CDR3 is TGTGCCAGCAGCTTAGGGACTCCGGGACTAGACAACAATGAGCAGTTCTTC. The chain joins TRBV5-8 to TRBJ2-1, with 8 bases fitting TRBD2. Germline V CDR1 and CDR2: SGHTS, YDEGEE. This CDR3 comprises 17 residues. With 2 bases clipped from V and 5 bases from J, the junction kept 12 bases outside the gene matches.

This chain uses TRBV11-3 with TRBJ2-3, with TRBD2 matching over 11 bases. V gave up 3 bases and J gave up 2 bases; unmatched junction bases: 1. The CDR3 totals 15 residues. Germline V gene sequence: CDR1 SGHNT, CDR2 YENEEA. CDR3 nucleotide sequence: TGTGCCAGCAGCTTTAGCGGGGGGGACACAGATACGCAGTATTTT. Its translation is CASSFSGGDTDTQYF. The entire variable domain, with the rest obtained from reference TRBV11-3 and TRBJ2-3, is as follows: EAGVVQSPRYKIIEKKQPVAFWCNPISGHNTLYWYLQNLGQGPELLIRYENEEAVDDSQLPKDRFSAERLKGVDSTLKIQPAELGDSAVYLCASSFSGGDTDTQYFGPGTRLTVL.

By sample fraction, this clone is medium-sized (0.01 to 0.1%). The chain recombines TRBV4-3 with TRBJ1-1; no firm D call. The CDR3 contains 15 residues. Germline-derived CDR1 and CDR2 are LGHNA and YSLEER. This CDR3 is CPPTRPGFVNTEAFF. The CDR3 DNA reads TGCCCCCCCACCCGACCCGGGTTCGTGAACACTGAAGCTTTCTTT.

The rearrangement links TRBV7-9 to TRBJ2-4, with D maybe TRBD2 (6 bases). Trimming shortened V by 5 bases and J by 0 bases, and 14 bases separated the two germline ends. From germline, CDR1 is SEHNR and CDR2 FQNEAQ (reference sequence). This CDR3 contains 16 residues. CDR3 in DNA: TGTGCCAGCAGCCCGGCGGGAAGACTAGCCAAAAACATTCAGTACTTC. It specifies CASSPAGRLAKNIQYF.

This clone appeared once. Other DNA sequences from this sample encode an identical CDR3 as well. J is TRBJ2-7 and V is TRBV7-2, with a tentative D call TRBD1 (5 bases). Per germline, CDR1 SGHTA and CDR2 FQGNSA. V lost 5 bases and J 4 bases, leaving 9 bases between the germline ends. The CDR3 consists of 12 residues. The CDR3 loop is CASSTQGYEQYF. CDR3 DNA: TGTGCCAGCAGCACCCAGGGATACGAGCAGTACTTC.

The chain combines TRBV19 with TRBJ1-1; TRBD1 is a possible D gene (5 bases). There are 16 residues in the CDR3. CDR1 is LNHDA, CDR2 SQIVND, per germline (reference sequence). V was clipped by 7 bases and J by 1 base, with 19 bases between them. The CDR3 region has the DNA TGTGCCAGTAAAAGCCGGGACTCGAGGGGGAACACTGAAGCTTTCTTT. Its protein product is CASKSRDSRGNTEAFF.

The chain recombines TRBV19 with TRBJ2-4; 8 nucleotides match TRBD2. With 3 bases clipped from V and 0 bases from J, the junction kept 4 bases outside the gene matches. The CDR3 contains 16 residues. Per germline, CDR1 LNHDA and CDR2 SQIVND (reference sequence). The DNA for the CDR3 is TGTGCCAGTAGTATGTTAGCGGGAACAGCCAAAAACATTCAGTACTTC. It yields the protein CASSMLAGTAKNIQYF.

The chain joins TRBV7-9 to TRBJ2-7, with 7 bases aligning to TRBD1. The V segment lost 5 bases and the J segment 1 base; nucleotides outside the gene matches: 2. CDR3 length: 13 amino acids. In germline, CDR1 is SEHNR, CDR2 FQNEAQ (reference sequence). The CDR3 here is CASSTTGSYEQYF. CDR3 bases: TGTGCCAGCAGCACGACAGGGTCCTACGAGCAGTACTTC. Supplemented by reference TRBV7-9 and TRBJ2-7, the full variable domain reads DTGVSQNPRHKITKRGQNVTFRCDPISEHNRLYWYRQTLGQGPEFLTYFQNEAQLEKSRLLSDRFSAERPKGSFSTLEIQRTEQGDSAMYLCASSTTGSYEQYFGPGTRLTVT.

The chain is built from TRBV11-2 and TRBJ2-7; TRBD1 might be the D (6 bases). Germline assignment: CDR1 SGHAT and CDR2 FQNNGV. The CDR3 covers 15 residues. Between the trimmed V and J ends, which lost 0 bases and 1 base, there was a span of 10 bases. Here the CDR3 DNA reads TGTGCCAGCAGCTTAGAGGTTCAGGGGTCCTACGAGCAGTACTTC. It specifies CASSLEVQGSYEQYF.